The 11 T cell receptor beta chains given below trace back to one sample, sequenced in a study of T-cell memory formation after mild COVID-19. TCRdb reprocessed the 5' RACE reads with MiXCR, giving one entry per CDR3 protein. The repertoire holds under 650,000 distinct CDR3 sequences, over 15% seen once, with 12% in the top ten. The sample comprised PBMCs or a T cell subset sorted from them (not recorded which). These receptors all stem from an adult woman who had mild COVID-19 (a few samples of this study predate the infection). Cell type and time point are not known.

This clonotype was counted a few times. The V call is TRBV6-6, the J call TRBJ1-1; D might be TRBD1 (5 bases). The ends were cut back, 1 base at V and 0 bases at J, with 15 bases in the middle. CDR3 length equals 17 residues. CDR1 and CDR2 (germline): MNHNY, SVGAGI (reference sequence). The CDR3 reads CASSYLQQDGLNTEAFF. DNA for the CDR3: TGTGCCAGCAGTTACTTACAACAGGACGGCTTGAACACTGAAGCTTTCTTT.

Here the CDR3 reads CASSFRGKAGGFTNTEAFF. In nucleotides, the CDR3 is TGTGCCAGTAGTTTCAGAGGGAAGGCAGGGGGATTCACGAACACTGAAGCTTTCTTT. This sequence joins TRBV19 and TRBJ1-1, with 7 bases lining up with TRBD1. V was pared by 5 bases and J by 1 base, with 19 bases of the junction left unmatched. The CDR3 is 19 amino acids. Looked up from germline, CDR1 is LNHDA and CDR2 is SQIVND (reference sequence).

This clonotype was counted only a few times. The chain links TRBV6-2 or TRBV6-3 to TRBJ2-7, with 12 bases that match TRBD1. Germline V gene data show CDR1 as MNHEY and CDR2 as SVGEGT. The CDR3 contains 17 residues. V lost 7 bases to trimming and J lost 3 bases; unmatched junction nucleotides: 13. CDR3 sequence reads: CASIHPSGTGGFYEQYF. The CDR3 DNA is TGTGCCAGCATTCACCCCTCCGGGACAGGGGGCTTCTACGAGCAGTACTTC.

The V gene is TRBV27, the J gene TRBJ1-3; D is unclear. CDR1 is MNHEY and CDR2 is SMNVEV in the germline V gene (reference sequence). The CDR3 has 15 amino acids. Trimming took 3 bases from V and 4 from J, leaving 13 bases between them. CDR3 protein: CASSLLGLSGNTIYF. In DNA, the CDR3 is TGTGCCAGCAGTTTGCTTGGCCTAAGCGGAAACACCATATATTTT.

The chain combines TRBV20-1 with TRBJ1-4; D remains ambiguous. Germline CDR1 reads DFQATT; CDR2 reads SNEGSKA (reference sequence). The CDR3 extends over 14 amino acids. The germline V and J ends were trimmed by 3 bases and 4 bases, with 12 bases remaining between them. The DNA of the CDR3 is TGCAGTGCTAGTCCGGGGTCAAGTAATGAAAAACTGTTTTTT. Its protein product is CSASPGSSNEKLFF.

In nucleotides, the CDR3 is TGTGCCAGTAGTCACCAGGGGGCGACCGGGGAGCTGTTTTTT. Amino acids: CASSHQGATGELFF. The chain joins TRBV19 to TRBJ2-2, with 8 nucleotides matching TRBD1. The CDR3 is 14 amino acids. The trim removed 5 bases at V and 5 bases at J, leaving 4 bases unmatched. The germline CDR1 and CDR2 sequences are LNHDA and SQIVND (reference sequence).

The rearrangement uses TRBV20-1 and TRBJ1-1; D gene unclear. From germline, CDR1 is DFQATT and CDR2 SNEGSKA (reference sequence). The CDR3 is made up of 16 amino acids. The V and J ends lost 3 bases and 2 bases respectively, with 19 bases between them. CDR3 protein: CSASRSGAVRNTEAFF. The CDR3 nucleotides are TGCAGTGCTAGCAGGTCCGGCGCAGTACGTAACACTGAAGCTTTCTTT.

This clonotype was seen ten or more times. The chain has TRBV7-9 and TRBJ2-2, with 12 bases fitting TRBD2. The ends lost 3 bases at V and 4 bases at J; junction bases unmatched: 9. CDR1 and CDR2 (germline): SEHNR, FQNEAQ (reference sequence). This CDR3 has 18 residues. CDR3 amino acids: CASSFLTTSGGFTGELFF. For the CDR3, the DNA is TGTGCCAGCAGCTTTCTCACGACTAGCGGGGGCTTCACCGGGGAGCTGTTTTTT.

J is TRBJ1-3 and V is TRBV7-2; 10 bases map to TRBD1. The V gene's germline CDR1 is SGHTA and CDR2 FQGNSA. V lost 2 bases to trimming and J lost 0 bases; unmatched junction nucleotides: 7. The CDR3 is made up of 18 amino acids. The CDR3 DNA reads as TGTGCCAGCAGCTTATGGGGGACAGGGGCCATCTCTGGAAACACCATATATTTT. It encodes CASSLWGTGAISGNTIYF.

In its sample, this clonotype was seen a few times. The chain employs TRBV7-9 and TRBJ2-1; 9 positions agree with TRBD1. The CDR3 contains 16 residues. Germline values: CDR1 SEHNR, CDR2 FQNEAQ (reference sequence). Germline trimming cut 5 bases from V and 7 bases from J; bases unmatched to any gene: 12. The CDR3 protein is CASSHLDRGVLNEQFF. DNA of the CDR3: TGTGCCAGCAGCCACCTGGACAGGGGAGTCCTTAATGAGCAGTTCTTC.

The chain uses TRBV24-1 and TRBJ1-5; maybe TRBD1 (5 bases). This CDR3 region has 16 residues. Deletions cut 4 bases from V and 7 bases from J, with 19 bases between. Germline V gene data show CDR1 as KGHDR and CDR2 as SFDVKD. CDR3 sequence: CATSDAGLGGGQPQHF. CDR3 sequence (DNA): TGTGCCACCAGTGACGCGGGACTTGGAGGAGGGCAGCCCCAGCATTTT.